This T cell receptor beta chain was captured by sequencing in a study of PD-L1 blockade in urothelial cancer. The germline V and J ends were trimmed by 0 bases and 4 bases, with 15 bases remaining between them. Germline CDR1 reads SGDLS; CDR2 reads YYNGEE. There are 16 residues in the CDR3. Here immunoSEQ multiplex PCR was the method, and the copy in TCRdb shows in-frame clones only, minus some. In the table there are roughly 91,000 clones, about 85% of which are singletons. Time point indicated: pretreatment peripheral blood. Sample: PBMCs, taken around atezolizumab (anti-PD-L1) treatment. The genes are TRBV9 and TRBJ2-3, with D perhaps matching TRBD2 (7 bases). The clonotype originates from a man in his fifties or sixties with urothelial cancer. CDR3 loop: CASSVGEGEGADTQYF. In DNA form, the CDR3 reads TGTGCCAGCAGCGTAGGGGAGGGCGAGGGGGCAGATACGCAGTATTTT.